This T cell receptor beta chain was captured in a study of cytotoxic CD8 clonotypes in ibrutinib-treated CLL. Regarding the study as a whole: Sampling times (in sustained-remission versus progressing patients) were not the same.

Depth targeted 1 in 200,000 to 1 in 1 million T cells, averaging roughly 9.3x coverage per clonotype. Generated by immunoSEQ multiplex PCR, the TCRdb table keeps only in-frame clones and is missing some. The table lists 95,000 to 100,000 clones, around four fifths of them singletons. A remark on this clone: Its target is not known.

Trimming stripped 6 bases from V and 4 bases from J, with 13 bases between. The germline V gene has CDR1 MNHNS and CDR2 SASEGT. CDR3 size: 15 residues. The origin of this receptor is a human donor with chronic lymphocytic leukemia. The sequencing used PBMCs, collected after 12 months of ibrutinib treatment. This chain joins TRBV6-1 and TRBJ2-6; no clear D gene. CDR3 loop: CASSQNWIGANVLTF. CDR3 nucleotide sequence: TGTGCCAGCAGCCAAAATTGGATAGGGGCCAACGTCCTGACTTTC.